This note documents a single T cell receptor beta chain sequence. This specimen comes from a study of T cell responses to AZD1222 COVID-19 vaccine. Per germline, CDR1 LNHDA and CDR2 SQIVND (reference sequence). V lost 6 bases, J lost 5 bases, and 13 bases stayed unmatched. The CDR3 covers 17 residues. Sequencing was performed with immunoSEQ multiplex PCR; in TCRdb, only in-frame clones are kept and a portion is missing. The sample holds about 120,000 clones, just under 90% seen once. This chain uses TRBV19 with TRBJ2-1; 10 nucleotides match TRBD2. The receptor's source is an adult in good health. Source: peripheral blood, taken on day 0 of AZD1222 vaccination. Here the CDR3 DNA reads TGTGCCAGTAGCCAAATCCAACTAGCGGGATCCCACAATGAGCAGTTCTTC. It codes for CASSQIQLAGSHNEQFF. The variable domain in full, with the rest retrieved from reference TRBV19 and TRBJ2-1, is DGGITQSPKYLFRKEGQNVTLSCEQNLNHDAMYWYRQDPGQGLRLIYYSQIVNDFQKGDIAEGYSVSREKKESFPLTVTSAQKNPTAFYLCASSQIQLAGSHNEQFFGPGTRLTVL.